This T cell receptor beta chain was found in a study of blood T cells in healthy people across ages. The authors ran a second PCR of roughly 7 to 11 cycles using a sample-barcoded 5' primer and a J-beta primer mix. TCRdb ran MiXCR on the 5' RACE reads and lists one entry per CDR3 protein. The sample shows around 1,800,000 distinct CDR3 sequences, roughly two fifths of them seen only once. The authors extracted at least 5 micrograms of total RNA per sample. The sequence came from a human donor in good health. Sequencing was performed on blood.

The CDR3 sequence is CASSQVSGGAANEQFF. CDR3 nucleotide sequence: TGCGCCAGCAGCCAAGTCAGCGGGGGGGCCGCCAATGAGCAGTTCTTC. The chain links TRBV4-3 to TRBJ2-1; 10 bases line up with TRBD2. The V segment lost 1 base and the J segment 6 bases; nucleotides outside the gene matches: 6. Germline V gives CDR1 LGHNA, CDR2 YSLEER. This CDR3 contains 16 residues.